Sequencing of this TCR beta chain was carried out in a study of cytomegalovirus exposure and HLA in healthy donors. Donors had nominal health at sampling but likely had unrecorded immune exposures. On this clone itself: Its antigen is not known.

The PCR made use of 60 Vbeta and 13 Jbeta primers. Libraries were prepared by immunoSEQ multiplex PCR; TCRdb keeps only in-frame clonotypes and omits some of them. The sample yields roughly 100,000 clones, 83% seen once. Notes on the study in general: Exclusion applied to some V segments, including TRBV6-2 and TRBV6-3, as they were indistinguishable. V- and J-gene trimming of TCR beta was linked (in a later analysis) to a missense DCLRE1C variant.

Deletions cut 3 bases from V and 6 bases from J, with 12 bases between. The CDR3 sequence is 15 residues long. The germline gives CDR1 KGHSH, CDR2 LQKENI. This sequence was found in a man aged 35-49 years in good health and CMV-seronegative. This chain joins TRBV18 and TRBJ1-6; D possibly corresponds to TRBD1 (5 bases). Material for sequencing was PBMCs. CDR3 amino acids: CASSPLRDSNSPLHF. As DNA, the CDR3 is TGTGCCAGCTCACCCCTGCGGGACTCTAATTCACCCCTCCACTTT.